This TCR beta chain was profiled in a study of blood T cell repertoires in COVID-19. Study overall: The origin of the acute and convalescent COVID-19 samples was the United States, Italy and Spain. In each case, the material was cDNA or gDNA derived from T cells, B-cell-depleted T cells, or PBMCs.

The CDR3 extends over 14 amino acids. CDR1 and CDR2 from the germline V gene are MDHEN and SYDVKM. The V end was cut by 3 bases, the J end by 6 bases, with 14 bases between. Sequenced by immunoSEQ multiplex PCR; TCRdb stores in-frame clones only, minus some. The repertoire holds 130,000 to 150,000 clones, with approximately 92% as singletons. The chain couples TRBV28 to TRBJ1-1, with D possibly TRBD1 on 6 matching bases. What was sequenced was peripheral blood. This sequence was found in a man aged 18 to 29 with COVID-19, enrolled during active disease. The CDR3 loop is CASSFWEGGAEAFF. The CDR3, as DNA: TGTGCCAGCAGTTTCTGGGAGGGGGGAGCTGAAGCTTTCTTT.